One and the same sample provided the 32 T cell receptor beta chains below, sequenced in a study of shared clonotypes between healthy human individuals. Repertoires were generated with immunoSEQ multiplex PCR, while TCRdb's copy carries only in-frame clones and drops some. Here the sample spans a few hundred thousand clones, less than 98% being singletons. Sequencing was performed on naive CD4+ T cells sorted from blood. Subset denoted: CD45RA+ positively selected. These receptors came from a woman aged 25 to 39 in good health.

This chain connects TRBV29-1 to TRBJ1-1; a weak D match, TRBD1 (6 bases). This CDR3 region has 14 residues. Germline V lookup: CDR1 SQVTM, CDR2 ANQGSEA. V was pared by 0 bases and J by 5 bases, with 13 bases between. The CDR3 region is CSVEDPGGKTEAFF. CDR3 in DNA: TGCAGCGTTGAAGATCCGGGGGGCAAGACTGAAGCTTTCTTT.

J is TRBJ2-7 and V is TRBV11-1, with D hard to call. The CDR3 spans 12 residues. Germline CDR1 SGHAT, CDR2 FQDESV (reference sequence). V dropped 3 bases and J dropped 6 bases, with 9 bases sitting between them. CDR3 nucleotides: TGTGCCAGCAGCTTCATAACCGGCGAGCAGTACTTC. Translating gives CASSFITGEQYF.

This chain connects TRBV23-1 to TRBJ2-1, with TRBD1 matching 7 bases. TRBV23-1 qualifies as an ORF whose function is uncertain. The CDR3 is 16 residues long. The trim removed 6 bases at V and 0 bases at J, leaving 8 bases unmatched. CDR3 in DNA: TGCGCCAGCAGACTCACAGGGGTTAGCTCCTACAATGAGCAGTTCTTC. Its translation is CASRLTGVSSYNEQFF.

V is TRBV4-2 and J is TRBJ1-1, with TRBD1 as a possible D gene (6 bases). Trimming shortened V by 0 bases and J by 4 bases, and 12 bases separated the two germline ends. The CDR3 contains 15 residues. CDR1 is LGHNA and CDR2 is YNFKEQ in the germline V gene. The CDR3 loop is CASSQESGVGTEAFF. The DNA for the CDR3 is TGTGCCAGCAGCCAAGAATCAGGGGTAGGCACTGAAGCTTTCTTT.

V gene TRBV2 combines with J gene TRBJ2-7, with 10 bases identical to TRBD1. Germline V CDR1 and CDR2: SNHLY, FYNNEI. Trimming removed 3 bases from V and 4 bases from J; junction bases left unmatched: 3. This CDR3 has 14 residues. CDR3 DNA: TGTGCCAGCAGTGAGACAGGGGGCGCGTACGAGCAGTACTTC. Its protein is CASSETGGAYEQYF.

The J gene is TRBJ1-4, the V gene TRBV27, with 8 bases fitting TRBD1. V shed 4 bases, J shed 11 bases, and the junction held 3 bases outside the gene matches. Germline V gene lookup returns CDR1 MNHEY and CDR2 SMNVEV (reference sequence). The length of the CDR3 is 12 residues. CDR3 sequence: CASSSQGEKLFF. In nucleotides, the CDR3 is TGTGCCAGCAGTTCACAGGGGGAGAAACTGTTTTTT.

This rearrangement joins TRBV5-4 to TRBJ2-2, with 13 bases identical to TRBD2. The CDR3 length is 17 residues. The V gene's germline CDR1 is SGHNT and CDR2 YYREEE (reference sequence). The trim removed 1 base at V and 5 bases at J, leaving 5 bases unmatched. The CDR3 loop reads CASSLIGLAGVTGELFF. Here the CDR3 DNA reads TGTGCCAGCAGCTTGATAGGACTAGCGGGAGTAACCGGGGAGCTGTTTTTT.

The chain combines TRBV6-1 with TRBJ1-4; 7 positions match TRBD1. Germline V lookup: CDR1 MNHNS, CDR2 SASEGT. This CDR3 spans 15 amino acids. The trim removed 3 bases at V and 9 bases at J, leaving 10 bases unmatched. The CDR3 nucleotides are TGTGCCAGCAGTGAGGGTCAGGGGGTGAGGAAAAAACTGTTTTTT. This sequence encodes CASSEGQGVRKKLFF.

This clone showed up just a few times. The V call is TRBV19, the J call TRBJ1-1, with TRBD1 as a possible D gene (5 bases). V was pared by 0 bases and J by 9 bases, with 11 bases between. CDR3 length: 13 residues. CDR1 LNHDA and CDR2 SQIVND come from the germline V gene (reference sequence). The CDR3 spells CASSIDVQEQAFF. As DNA, the CDR3 is TGTGCCAGTAGTATAGATGTACAGGAGCAAGCTTTCTTT. The complete variable domain, with remaining parts taken from reference TRBV19 and TRBJ1-1, reads DGGITQSPKYLFRKEGQNVTLSCEQNLNHDAMYWYRQDPGQGLRLIYYSQIVNDFQKGDIAEGYSVSREKKESFPLTVTSAQKNPTAFYLCASSIDVQEQAFFGQGTRLTVV.

The V and J genes are TRBV6-6 and TRBJ2-7, with TRBD1 identical over 12 bases. CDR3 length: 16 residues. Germline CDR1 and CDR2: MNHNY and SVGAGI (reference sequence). J was trimmed by 4 bases and V by 4 bases; bases with no gene match: 8. For the CDR3, the DNA is TGTGCCAGCAGTTGGGGAGGGACAGGGGGCAATTACGAGCAGTACTTC. It yields the protein CASSWGGTGGNYEQYF.

This chain uses TRBV11-2 with TRBJ2-1; 8 bases are shared with TRBD2. The V gene's germline CDR1 is SGHAT and CDR2 FQNNGV. This CDR3 has 17 amino acids. The J segment lost 8 bases and the V segment lost 5 bases, leaving 17 bases of the junction unmatched. CDR3 DNA sequence: TGTGCCAGCAGCCCCGGCTCGGGACTAGGGATGGTCTATGAGCAGTTCTTC. Encoded protein: CASSPGSGLGMVYEQFF. The whole variable domain, remainder taken from reference TRBV11-2 and TRBJ2-1, is EAGVAQSPRYKIIEKRQSVAFWCNPISGHATLYWYQQILGQGPKLLIQFQNNGVVDDSQLPKDRFSAERLKGVDSTLKIQPAKLEDSAVYLCASSPGSGLGMVYEQFFGPGTRLTVL.

The gene calls are TRBV2 and TRBJ2-7; no clear D gene. The CDR3 contains 13 residues. Germline CDR1 reads SNHLY; CDR2 reads FYNNEI. V was clipped by 10 bases and J by 0 bases, with 13 bases between them. The CDR3: CATHTGFSYEQYF. In DNA, the CDR3 is TGTGCCACGCACACTGGATTCTCCTACGAGCAGTACTTC.

J is TRBJ2-4 and V is TRBV6-5; D perhaps matches TRBD2 (5 bases). Deletions cut 6 bases from V and 8 bases from J, with 20 bases between. Germline assignment: CDR1 MNHEY and CDR2 SVGAGI. This CDR3 region has 15 residues. The CDR3 DNA reads TGTGCCAGCAGGCGCACCAGCGGTGCCCGCGACATTCAGTACTTC. Residues: CASRRTSGARDIQYF.

The chain employs TRBV25-1 and TRBJ1-5; TRBD1 is a possible D gene (5 bases). V was shortened by 8 bases and J by 9 bases, with 20 bases between the two germline ends. From germline, CDR1 is MGHDK and CDR2 SYGVNS. The CDR3 extends over 14 amino acids. The CDR3 is CASEEGRGDAPQHF. CDR3 DNA: TGTGCCAGCGAAGAGGGGAGAGGGGATGCGCCCCAGCATTTT.

The CDR3 sequence is CASSQTLLPLRDRAHNEQFF. CDR3 nucleotides: TGTGCCAGCAGCCAAACCCTTTTACCCCTGCGGGACAGGGCCCACAATGAGCAGTTCTTC. V and J are TRBV27 and TRBJ2-1; 9 nucleotides match TRBD1. The germline CDR1 and CDR2 sequences are MNHEY and SMNVEV (reference sequence). The CDR3 spans 20 residues. J lost 5 bases, V lost 6 bases, and 23 bases had no gene match.

This chain joins TRBV4-1 and TRBJ2-5, with 12 nucleotides matching TRBD2. The last part of the DNA fits TRBJ2-7 better; the J call may be wrong. The CDR3 is 15 residues long. Germline V CDR1 and CDR2: MGHRA, YSYEKL. The CDR3 loop reads CASSHGLAGIGEQYF. The CDR3 nucleotides are TGCGCCAGCAGCCACGGACTAGCGGGAATCGGCGAGCAGTACTTC.

The genes are TRBV29-1 and TRBJ2-2; 13 bases line up with TRBD2. CDR3 length: 14 residues. Losses at the gene ends were 6 bases for V and 7 bases for J; bases not matched to a gene: 5. The germline V gene has CDR1 SQVTM and CDR2 ANQGSEA. The CDR3 protein is CSVRTSGRGGELFF. CDR3 DNA sequence: TGCAGCGTCCGGACTAGCGGGAGAGGCGGGGAGCTGTTTTTT.

This chain links TRBV6-4 with TRBJ1-1; D uncertain. Trimming stripped 3 bases from V and 1 base from J, with 6 bases between. Germline CDR1 is MRHNA and CDR2 is SNTAGT. This CDR3 spans 13 amino acids. The CDR3 loop is CASSDSANTEAFF. CDR3 coding DNA: TGTGCCAGCAGTGATTCGGCGAACACTGAAGCTTTCTTT.

The rearrangement joins TRBV7-6 to TRBJ2-1; D not resolved. The germline V and J ends were trimmed by 6 bases and 7 bases, with 7 bases remaining between them. CDR1 and CDR2 (germline): SGHVS, FNYEAQ. CDR3 length equals 11 residues. The DNA for the CDR3 is TGTGCCAGCAGAGGGTTGAATGAGCAGTTCTTC. Translating gives CASRGLNEQFF.

This chain links TRBV7-9 with TRBJ2-1, with D perhaps matching TRBD2 (6 bases). V lost 2 bases and J 7 bases, leaving 12 bases between the germline ends. Germline values: CDR1 SEHNR, CDR2 FQNEAQ (reference sequence). This CDR3 region has 14 residues. The CDR3 DNA reads as TGTGCCAGCAGCTTAAGGGGTGGGAGGAATGAGCAGTTCTTC. This sequence encodes CASSLRGGRNEQFF.

This chain links TRBV29-1 with TRBJ2-3; no reliable D call. Germline values: CDR1 SQVTM, CDR2 ANQGSEA. The V end lost 5 bases, the J end lost 2 bases, and 11 bases lay between the germline ends. There are 13 residues in the CDR3. The CDR3 DNA reads as TGCAGCGTTCGACTGGTTTTCACAGATACGCAGTATTTT. The encoded protein is CSVRLVFTDTQYF.

This rearrangement joins TRBV9 to TRBJ2-1, with D perhaps TRBD1 (6 bases). V was clipped by 3 bases and J by 0 bases, with 25 bases between them. Germline V CDR1 and CDR2: SGDLS, YYNGEE. This CDR3 contains 20 residues. The DNA for the CDR3 is TGTGCCAGCAGCGCCTACCGGGACACTCACCCTCTAAGCTCCTACAATGAGCAGTTCTTC. Its translation: CASSAYRDTHPLSSYNEQFF.

The rearrangement joins TRBV5-1 to TRBJ2-5; 11 bases agree with TRBD2. Trimming took 4 bases from V and 2 from J; bases not matched to a gene: 7. Germline CDR1 is SGHRS and CDR2 is YFSETQ. This CDR3 has 16 residues. CDR3 sequence: CASSITSGSDQETQYF. CDR3 in DNA: TGCGCCAGCAGCATCACTAGCGGGAGCGATCAAGAGACCCAGTACTTC.

The chain joins TRBV7-9 to TRBJ2-7, with D unclear. Germline V CDR1 and CDR2: SEHNR, FQNEAQ (reference sequence). This CDR3 comprises 13 residues. Trimming left V 4 bases short and J 9 bases short, with 16 bases between. CDR3 nucleotide sequence: TGTGCCAGCAGCTCTTGGGGTTTCCTTGGGCAGTACTTC. It is translated as CASSSWGFLGQYF.

This sequence joins TRBV11-3 and TRBJ2-3, with 8 bases lining up with TRBD1. Germline lookup yields CDR1 SGHNT and CDR2 YENEEA. The CDR3 has 15 amino acids. The V segment lost 5 bases and the J segment 0 bases; nucleotides outside the gene matches: 4. The DNA for the CDR3 is TGTGCCAGCAGCCGCGGACAGGGTAGCACAGATACGCAGTATTTT. Protein: CASSRGQGSTDTQYF.

This chain links TRBV10-3 with TRBJ2-2; 10 bases match TRBD1. CDR3 length: 17 amino acids. Trimming took 3 bases from V and 0 from J; bases not matched to a gene: 4. Germline V gene data show CDR1 as ENHRY and CDR2 as SYGVKD. The chain's CDR3 is CAISDYGTGANTGELFF. The DNA of the CDR3 is TGTGCCATCAGTGATTATGGGACAGGGGCGAACACCGGGGAGCTGTTTTTT.

Concerning this clone: Other nucleotide sequences in the sample specify the same CDR3. Here the CDR3 DNA reads TGTGCCAGCAGCCCCTCCGGGGGCAATCAGCCCCAGCATTTT. Translation: CASSPSGGNQPQHF. The chain employs TRBV28 and TRBJ1-5; D is undetermined. V gave up 6 bases and J gave up 2 bases, with 11 bases separating them. CDR3 length equals 14 residues. CDR1 MDHEN and CDR2 SYDVKM come from the germline V gene.

The V and J genes are TRBV19 and TRBJ2-1; 7 positions match TRBD2. Germline loops: CDR1 LNHDA, CDR2 SQIVND (reference sequence). Losses at the gene ends were 1 base for V and 2 bases for J; bases not matched to a gene: 5. CDR3 length: 16 amino acids. CDR3 nucleotides: TGTGCCAGTAGTATAGTTACGGGAGGTCCCTACAATGAGCAGTTCTTC. Translation: CASSIVTGGPYNEQFF.

V and J are TRBV7-3 and TRBJ2-5; no firm D call. In germline, CDR1 is SGHTA, CDR2 FQGTGA. This CDR3 region has 14 residues. Trimming pared 1 base from V and 0 bases from J, leaving 6 bases between. The CDR3 spells CASSLNGDQETQYF. The DNA for the CDR3 is TGTGCCAGCAGCTTAAATGGCGACCAAGAGACCCAGTACTTC.

The V and J genes are TRBV11-2 and TRBJ2-2; tentatively, D is TRBD2 (7 bases). V was pared by 1 base and J by 6 bases, with 9 bases between. Per the germline V gene, CDR1 is SGHAT and CDR2 is FQNNGV. The CDR3 is made up of 14 amino acids. The CDR3 DNA reads TGTGCCAGCAGCTTAGGAGGGGGGGCCGGGGAGCTGTTTTTT. This gives the protein CASSLGGGAGELFF.

This clone was counted once. The rearrangement joins TRBV18 to TRBJ2-2; TRBD1 aligns across 7 bases. The ends lost 3 bases at V and 5 bases at J; junction bases unmatched: 6. Germline V gene data show CDR1 as KGHSH and CDR2 as LQKENI. The CDR3 runs 15 residues. CDR3 loop: CASSPMPQGTGELFF. The CDR3 nucleotides are TGTGCCAGCTCACCGATGCCACAGGGGACCGGGGAGCTGTTTTTT.

The chain has TRBV28 and TRBJ2-1; D call uncertain. Trimming pared 2 bases from V and 2 bases from J, leaving 10 bases between. Germline CDR1 is MDHEN and CDR2 is SYDVKM. The CDR3 contains 15 residues. CDR3 nucleotides: TGTGCCAGCAGTTTAGGTCAGCAGACCTACAATGAGCAGTTCTTC. This gives the protein CASSLGQQTYNEQFF. Together with reference TRBV28 and TRBJ2-1, the CDR3 gives the full variable domain: DVKVTQSSRYLVKRTGEKVFLECVQDMDHENMFWYRQDPGLGLRLIYFSYDVKMKEKGDIPEGYSVSREKKERFSLILESASTNQTSMYLCASSLGQQTYNEQFFGPGTRLTVL.